Given below is one TCR beta chain in context. The age range of participants was about 18 to 89 years, with residence in about two dozen US areas. Participants' reported clinical history set cohort assignment. CDR1 and CDR2 from the germline V gene are MNHEY and SVGAGI. Germline trimming cut 5 bases from V and 5 bases from J; bases unmatched to any gene: 5. CDR3 length: 13 residues. The data stem from a study of blood T cell repertoires in COVID-19. Study background: The cDNA or gDNA used as material had been derived from T cells, B-cell-depleted T cells, or PBMCs.

The method was immunoSEQ multiplex PCR; TCRdb's version includes in-frame clones alone and lacks a portion of them. Of about 330,000 clones listed, about 85% are singletons. V and J are TRBV6-5 and TRBJ2-7; TRBD2 aligns across 8 bases. The clonotype comes from a young woman who had recovered from COVID-19. Sequences were obtained from PBMCs or T cells enriched from blood (not recorded which). The CDR3 region has the DNA TGTGCCAGCAGTATAGCGGGGACCGACGAGCAGTACTTC. The encoded protein is CASSIAGTDEQYF.